This T cell receptor beta chain was captured in a study of T cell changes during pregnancy in multiple sclerosis. This CDR3 has 18 amino acids. The J segment lost 5 bases and the V segment lost 3 bases, leaving 12 bases of the junction unmatched. Germline V gene sequence: CDR1 MGHRA, CDR2 YSYEKL. Sequencing was performed with immunoSEQ multiplex PCR; in TCRdb, only in-frame clones are kept and a portion is missing. Counted here are 90,000 to 150,000 clones, roughly 92% occurring once; the ten biggest clones make up less than 7.5%. V is TRBV4-1 and J is TRBJ2-5, with 13 bases that match TRBD2. The receptor comes from a female donor with multiple sclerosis, enrolled in a pregnancy study. Sequencing used peripheral blood, obtained before pregnancy. CDR3 sequence: CASSHEGLAGSEEETQYF. CDR3 nucleotide sequence: TGCGCCAGCAGCCATGAGGGACTAGCGGGATCGGAGGAGGAGACCCAGTACTTC.